A selection of T cell receptor beta chains follows, all from one sample in a study of blood T cell repertoires in COVID-19. Using immunoSEQ multiplex PCR, the repertoire was profiled, and TCRdb retains in-frame clones only, with some absent. Among roughly 190,000 clones listed, less than 85% were seen once. Sequencing input: peripheral blood. The source of these receptors is a woman aged 50 to 60 with acute or convalescent COVID-19. The CDR3 runs from the conserved cysteine through the conserved F or W. The order of the fields is clone size, V gene, J gene, D gene, CDR3 DNA, CDR3 protein. A D gene is named only where the DNA matches it firmly. Size is omitted from some rows. Given values are once, few, many or a class for expanded clones.

-,TRBV29-1,TRBJ1-5,-,TGCAGCGTTGCCGTAGTGGGTGAGGGGGAAGGCAATCAGCCCCAGCATTTT,CSVAVVGEGEGNQPQHF
-,TRBV7-9,TRBJ2-7,-,TGTGCCAGCAGTCTCCCGGGGTTTTACGAGCAGTACTTC,CASSLPGFYEQYF
-,TRBV28,TRBJ1-3,TRBD1,TGTGCCAGCAGCCCGGGACAGGGGTCTTTAAGCACCATATATTTT,CASSPGQGSLSTIYF
-,TRBV6-5,TRBJ2-2,TRBD1,TGTGCCAGCAGGCCGGACAGGGGTGGCACCGGGGAGCTGTTTTTT,CASRPDRGGTGELFF
-,TRBV3-1/TRBV3-2,TRBJ2-7,TRBD2,TGTGCCAGCAGTCGACTAGCGGGGACCTACGAGCAGTACTTC,CASSRLAGTYEQYF
-,TRBV7-6,TRBJ2-2,TRBD1,TGTGCCAGCAGCTTAAAGCCGGGACAGGGGAGCACCGGGGAGCTGTTTTTT,CASSLKPGQGSTGELFF
-,TRBV5-1,TRBJ2-7,TRBD2,TGCGCCAGCAGCTTGGATGCTAGCGGTTACTACGAGCAGTACTTC,CASSLDASGYYEQYF
once,TRBV7-2,TRBJ1-2,-,TGTGCCAGCAGCTTAAGGGGCGGCTATGGCTACACCTTC,CASSLRGGYGYTF
-,TRBV21-1,TRBJ2-3,-,TGTGCCAGCCTCGATAGGGGTTTTGGCACAGATACGCAGTATTTT,CASLDRGFGTDTQYF
once,TRBV2,TRBJ1-2,-,TGTGCCAGCAGTTCTAACTCACGGGATAACTATGGCTACACCTTC,CASSSNSRDNYGYTF
-,TRBV11-2,TRBJ2-3,TRBD2,TGTGCCAGCAGCTTACATACTAGCGGGAGGGTTACAGATACGCAGTATTTT,CASSLHTSGRVTDTQYF
once,TRBV30,TRBJ1-1,-,TGTGCCTGGAGTTCTGGTGGACAGAGGGTGGGCACTGAAGCTTTCTTT,CAWSSGGQRVGTEAFF
-,TRBV12-3/TRBV12-4,TRBJ2-7,TRBD2,TGTGCCAGCAGAAGCGGGAAAGGGTACGAGCAGTACTTC,CASRSGKGYEQYF
-,TRBV28,TRBJ1-2,-,TGTGCCAGCAGTTTAGGTTACGGTGGCTACACCTTC,CASSLGYGGYTF
-,TRBV18,TRBJ1-2,-,TGTGCCAGCTCACCACTACGGGGGGGTCTTAACTATGGCTACACCTTC,CASSPLRGGLNYGYTF
-,TRBV11-2,TRBJ2-7,TRBD2,TGTGCCAGCCGCCTCCAGGGAGGGTTCGACGAGCAGTACTTC,CASRLQGGFDEQYF
-,TRBV10-1,TRBJ2-1,TRBD2,TGCGCCAGCAGTGATCGGACTAGCGCCTCCTACAATGAGCAGTTCTTC,CASSDRTSASYNEQFF
-,TRBV7-2,TRBJ2-5,-,TGTGCCAGCAGCTTAGCCCCCGCGGGACAGCAGGAGACCCAGTACTTC,CASSLAPAGQQETQYF
-,TRBV28,TRBJ1-4,TRBD1,TGTGCCAGCAGTGGAGACAGGGGAGCTAATGAAAAACTGTTTTTT,CASSGDRGANEKLFF
-,TRBV28,TRBJ2-1,-,TGTGCCAGCAGCCTGCTGACTCCGAATGAGCAGTTCTTC,CASSLLTPNEQFF
-,TRBV5-1,TRBJ1-2,-,TGCGCCAGCAGCTCCACAGCGGACTATGGCTACACCTTC,CASSSTADYGYTF
-,TRBV5-1,TRBJ1-3,-,TGCGCCAGCAGCCAGGTCGGGAGCTCTGGAAACACCATATATTTT,CASSQVGSSGNTIYF
-,TRBV28,TRBJ1-2,-,TGTGCCAGCAGTAAATCCTACTATGGCTACACCTTC,CASSKSYYGYTF
-,TRBV9,TRBJ1-1,-,TGTGCCAGCAGCGCGGACAGTAACACTGAAGCTTTCTTT,CASSADSNTEAFF
-,TRBV5-1,TRBJ2-5,-,TGCGCCAGCAGCCTGGACCAGGTCGGCCAGACCCAGTACTTC,CASSLDQVGQTQYF
-,TRBV28,TRBJ1-3,-,TGTGCCAGCAGTTTCCGAGGCCCGCGGGGAAACACCATATATTTT,CASSFRGPRGNTIYF
-,TRBV24-1,TRBJ2-7,-,TGTGCCACCAGTGTGGACAGTTCCTACGAGCAGTACTTC,CATSVDSSYEQYF
-,TRBV19,TRBJ2-7,-,TGTGCCAGTAGTATATCCCAGGGTATGATCGAGCAGTACTTC,CASSISQGMIEQYF
-,TRBV11-2,TRBJ1-2,TRBD1,TGTGCCAGCAGCGTTGAGATGACAGGGAACGGCTACACCTTC,CASSVEMTGNGYTF
-,TRBV19,TRBJ1-1,-,TGTGCCAGTACTGGGCGGGGGATGAACACTGAAGCTTTCTTT,CASTGRGMNTEAFF
few,TRBV5-6,TRBJ1-2,-,TGTGCCAGCAGCTTCAGGTTTACAGGAGACTATGGCTACACCTTC,CASSFRFTGDYGYTF
-,TRBV28,TRBJ1-1,-,TGTGCCAGCACTTGGCAGGGGTACACTGAAGCTTTCTTT,CASTWQGYTEAFF
-,TRBV4-3,TRBJ1-4,-,TGCGCCAGCAGCCGAACCCCCAGTGCCTCAGGAGGGGAAAAACTGTTTTTT,CASSRTPSASGGEKLFF
-,TRBV5-1,TRBJ1-2,TRBD1,TGCGCCAGCAGCTTGGGGGACAGTCTCTATGGCTACACCTTC,CASSLGDSLYGYTF
-,TRBV27,TRBJ1-4,TRBD1,TGTGCCAGCCGGGACAGGGTGGAGGAAAAACTGTTTTTT,CASRDRVEEKLFF
-,TRBV30,TRBJ2-1,TRBD1,TGTGCCTGGACCCGGGACAGGGGGCCCTATGAGCAGTTCTTC,CAWTRDRGPYEQFF
-,TRBV12-3/TRBV12-4,TRBJ1-5,-,TGTGCCAGCAGTTTGACAGGAGATCAGCCCCAGCATTTT,CASSLTGDQPQHF